This T cell receptor beta chain was captured by sequencing in a study of blood T cell repertoires in COVID-19. As for the study in general: T cells, B-cell-depleted T cells, or PBMCs supplied cDNA or gDNA.

Trimming removed 5 bases from V and 5 bases from J; junction bases left unmatched: 4. This CDR3 has 13 amino acids. The germline CDR1 and CDR2 sequences are MDHEN and SYDVKM. The participants were between 18 and 89 years old and came from 20 to 30 US areas. Participant reports of clinical history set cohort assignment. Original processing methods: Nucleated cell counts were estimated from reference gene primer amplification. Assay: immunoSEQ multiplex PCR; the TCRdb copy retains only in-frame clones and omits some. The V and J calls and clone size are taken from that table; D and trimming were inferred from the DNA. The sample has 100,000 to 150,000 clones; about 86% are singletons.

The TCR comes from a man in his forties with acute COVID-19. The chain recombines TRBV28 with TRBJ1-1; TRBD1 aligns across 8 bases. The sequenced sample consisted of PBMCs or T cells enriched from blood (not recorded which). This chain's CDR3 is CASSPDRETEAFF. CDR3 DNA sequence: TGTGCCAGCAGTCCGGACAGGGAAACTGAAGCTTTCTTT.